These 4 T cell receptor beta chains came from one sample sequenced in a study of blood T cell repertoires in COVID-19. Assay: immunoSEQ multiplex PCR; the TCRdb copy retains only in-frame clones and omits some. The sample shows approximately 75,000 clones, about 85% of them seen only once. The sequencing input was peripheral blood. These receptor sequences come from a man older than 75 with acute or convalescent COVID-19.

DNA of the CDR3: TGTGCCAGCAGTCCGACGGGAGGGTCTGGAAACACCATATATTTT. Amino acids: CASSPTGGSGNTIYF. The chain has TRBV27 and TRBJ1-3; no clear D. CDR1 is MNHEY, CDR2 SMNVEV, per germline (reference sequence). This CDR3 spans 15 amino acids. Trimming left V 5 bases short and J 1 base short, with 12 bases between.

This clone was seen a single time. The rearrangement links TRBV7-9 to TRBJ1-5; D is undetermined. With 5 bases removed from V and 2 bases from J, the gap between germline ends came to 16 bases. The CDR3 runs 16 residues. Germline assignment: CDR1 SEHNR and CDR2 FQNEAQ (reference sequence). The CDR3 here is CASSPSHGQGNQPQHF. The CDR3 DNA reads as TGTGCCAGCAGCCCCTCTCATGGGCAGGGCAATCAGCCCCAGCATTTT.

The chain carries TRBV7-2 and TRBJ2-7; no clear D gene. The CDR3 runs to 13 residues. Germline loops: CDR1 SGHTA, CDR2 FQGNSA. Trimming took off 5 bases at V and 5 bases at J, with 13 bases between the two ends. Here the CDR3 DNA reads TGTGCCAGCAGCCCTTACGTAGCTGACGAGCAGTACTTC. This gives the protein CASSPYVADEQYF.

V usage is TRBV18 and J usage is TRBJ1-5; 9 positions match TRBD1. V was pared by 4 bases and J by 3 bases, with 7 bases of the junction left unmatched. The germline V gene has CDR1 KGHSH and CDR2 LQKENI. The CDR3 consists of 16 residues. Here the CDR3 reads CASSLIQGANNQPQHF. CDR3 in DNA: TGTGCCAGCTCACTTATACAGGGGGCAAACAATCAGCCCCAGCATTTT. Filled out from reference TRBV18 and TRBJ1-5, the complete variable domain reads NAGVMQNPRHLVRRRGQEARLRCSPMKGHSHVYWYRQLPEEGLKFMVYLQKENIIDESGMPKERFSAEFPKEGPSILRIQQVVRGDSAAYFCASSLIQGANNQPQHFGDGTRLSIL.